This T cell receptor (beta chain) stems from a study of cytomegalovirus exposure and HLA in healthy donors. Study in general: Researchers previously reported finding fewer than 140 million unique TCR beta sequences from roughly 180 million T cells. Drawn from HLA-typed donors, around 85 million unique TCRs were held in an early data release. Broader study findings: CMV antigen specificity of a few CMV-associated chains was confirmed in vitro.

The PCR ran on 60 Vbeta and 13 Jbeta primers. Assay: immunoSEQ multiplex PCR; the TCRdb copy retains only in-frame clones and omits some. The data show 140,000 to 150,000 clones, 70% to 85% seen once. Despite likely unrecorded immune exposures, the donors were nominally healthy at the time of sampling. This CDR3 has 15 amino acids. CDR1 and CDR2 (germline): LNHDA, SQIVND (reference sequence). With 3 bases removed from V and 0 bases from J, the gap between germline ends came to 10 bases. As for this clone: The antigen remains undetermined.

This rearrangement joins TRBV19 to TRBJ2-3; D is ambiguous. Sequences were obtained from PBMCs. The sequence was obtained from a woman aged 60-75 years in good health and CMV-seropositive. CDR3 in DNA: TGTGCCAGTAGTATCCGCCCGGTAAGCACAGATACGCAGTATTTT. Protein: CASSIRPVSTDTQYF.